This T cell receptor (beta chain) was observed in a study of T cells in Graves' hyperthyroidism and ophthalmopathy (dated by TCRdb to 2018 to 2020). In the study overall: Peripheral blood was collected at initial diagnosis, before any treatment. After sampling, hyperthyroidism patients received methimazole starting at 30 mg daily, and ophthalmopathy patients received high-dose intravenous methylprednisolone. For training and testing, the 80 to 100 patients in the discovery cohort were randomly divided in a 7:3 ratio. A discovery cohort of around 98 patients, approximately 45 with Graves' ophthalmopathy and approximately 55 with stable Graves' hyperthyroidism, was used to find distinguishing TCR V-J signatures. TCR Vbeta CDR3 sequencing of 130 to 150 peripheral blood samples (more than 40 ophthalmopathy, approximately 80 hyperthyroidism and some 17 progressor patients) is reported in the paper. An independent validation cohort of under 20 hyperthyroidism patients and about 15 patients who later progressed to ophthalmopathy tested prospective prediction of ophthalmopathy. The study also compared thyroid tissue and blood T-cell repertoires from roughly 6 Graves' hyperthyroidism patients. General findings and caveats noted by the study authors: A model built on a 13 V-J signature distinguished ophthalmopathy from stable hyperthyroidism, reaching roughly 88% sensitivity and approximately 83% specificity in cross-validation and 80%/75% in testing. Blood samples also contained most of the expanded thyroid clonotypes (frequency above 0.001), which suggests that blood repertoires may reflect thyroid immune responses. Sample size was not statistically predetermined, and blinding of investigators to group allocation was not performed. During validation, the model predicted progression to ophthalmopathy a median of approximately 7 months ahead of onset, with almost 71% sensitivity and 72.22% specificity.

Amplification of TCR beta CDR3 regions was carried out from RNA transcripts. The first round of RT-PCR for the TCR CDR3 was performed with the HTBI primer set and the Qiagen OneStep RT-PCR kit. Libraries were constructed in a second round of multiplex PCR, after which size selection and purification were performed. The libraries were sequenced on an Illumina HiSeq2000 using paired-end 100 bp reads. Per the authors' processing: Raw data were processed with SOAPnuke, discarding reads with adapters, uncalled bases, mean Phred below 15, or no exact constant-primer or identifier match. COPE v1.2.5 was used to merge high-quality paired reads, and clonotypes were defined as unique nucleotide sequences. MiTCR v1.1 was used to align the clonotypes against IMGT TRBV, TRBD and TRBJ reference segments. Analysis was restricted to V-J combinations with a frequency above 0.0001, which covered roughly 99% of repertoires. A TCS score was defined as the ratio of F50 (clonal expansion) to E x V (chaos), with BLOSUM62-based TCRdist applied between CDR3 peptides within each V-J. Welch's t-statistics and random forest reduced some 510 V-J features to under 15, which were used in a naive Bayes classifier (R e1071). The public sequencing data were trimmed at Q25 with fastp and processed into clonotypes with MiXCR by TCRdb, which kept only in-frame beta chains. Every CDR3 protein is listed once, alongside the most common genes and DNA of its rows. TCRdb's processing, not the authors' own work, is the source of the V and J calls. For this sample there are 350,000 to 400,000 distinct CDR3 sequences; about 15% appear just once. The ten largest account for approximately 11% of the sample.

In the case of this clonotype: Its antigen has not been determined. One base away there is no much larger clone; base qualities are not given.

The CDR3 goes from the cysteine to the phenylalanine over 11 residues. The DNA shown is the 33-base CDR3, in frame from base 1. The germline V and J ends show losses of 8 bases and 7 bases respectively, and no gene match explains 2 bases of the junction. The germline V gene encodes CDR1 LGHDT and CDR2 YNNKEL (reference sequence). A patient counted as having stable Graves' hyperthyroidism if no progression to ophthalmopathy occurred over 18 months of follow-up. Hyperthyroidism patients were aged 18 to 65 years and newly diagnosed, with disease duration of less than 2 months. Exclusion was applied to patients with uncontrolled infections, other autoimmune diseases, pregnancy or lactation. Diagnoses were established on the basis of clinical symptoms, serum thyroxine and TRAb, thyroid ultrasound, and orbital computed tomography. PBMCs were isolated from about 9.2 ml of fresh peripheral blood by Ficoll-Paque density gradient centrifugation. Total RNA was extracted with Trizol reagent, and quality was checked on an Agilent 2100 Bioanalyzer.

This receptor was obtained from an older woman with Graves' hyperthyroidism. Sequenced input: blood. The chain is made from TRBV3-1 and TRBJ2-1, and 7 bases in between align with TRBD2. The DNA is as follows: TGTGCCAGCGGGGGGGTGAATGAGCAGTTCTTC. Its amino acids are CASGGVNEQFF.